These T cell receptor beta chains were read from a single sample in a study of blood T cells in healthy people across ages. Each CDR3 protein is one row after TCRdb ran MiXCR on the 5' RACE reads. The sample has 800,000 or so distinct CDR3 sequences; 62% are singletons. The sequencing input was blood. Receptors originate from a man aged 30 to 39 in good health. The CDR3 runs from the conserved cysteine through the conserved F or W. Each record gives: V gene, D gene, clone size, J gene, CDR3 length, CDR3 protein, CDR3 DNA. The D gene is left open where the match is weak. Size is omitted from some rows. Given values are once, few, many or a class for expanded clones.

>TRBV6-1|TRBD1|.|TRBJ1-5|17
CASSQWAGQVHNQPQHF
TGTGCCAGCAGCCAGTGGGCGGGACAGGTCCACAATCAGCCCCAGCATTTT
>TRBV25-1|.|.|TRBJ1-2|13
CASSLAGAGGYTF
TGTGCCAGCAGTTTGGCGGGGGCGGGTGGCTACACCTTC
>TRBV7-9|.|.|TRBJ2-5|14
CASSLMGSFGTQYF
TGTGCCAGCAGCTTAATGGGCAGTTTCGGGACCCAGTACTTC
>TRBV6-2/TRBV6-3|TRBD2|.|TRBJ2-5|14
CASSWTSGGREQYF
TGTGCCAGCAGTTGGACTAGCGGGGGACGTGAGCAGTACTTC
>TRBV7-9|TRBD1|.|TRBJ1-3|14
CASSFGQGIGTIYF
TGTGCCAGCAGCTTTGGACAGGGGATAGGCACCATATATTTT
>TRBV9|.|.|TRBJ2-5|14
CASSVTDGGETQYF
TGTGCCAGCAGCGTAACAGACGGCGGGGAGACCCAGTACTTC
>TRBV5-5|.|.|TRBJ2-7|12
CASSFQHYEQYF
TGTGCCAGCAGCTTCCAGCACTACGAGCAGTACTTC
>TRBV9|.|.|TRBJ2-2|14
CASSVRRETGELFF
TGTGCCAGCAGCGTAAGGAGGGAGACCGGGGAGCTGTTTTTT
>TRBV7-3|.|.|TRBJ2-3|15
CASSLTPGGTDTQYF
TGTGCCAGCAGCTTAACTCCCGGGGGCACAGATACGCAGTATTTT
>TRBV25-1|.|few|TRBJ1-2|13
CASSVGPAGRYTF
TGTGCCAGCAGTGTAGGGCCTGCAGGTCGCTACACCTTC
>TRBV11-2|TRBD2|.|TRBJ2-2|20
CASSLGHLLGAGVNTGELFF
TGTGCCAGCAGCTTAGGACACCTCCTAGGAGCGGGGGTGAACACCGGGGAGCTGTTTTTT
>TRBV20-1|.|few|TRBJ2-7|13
CSATGLDFYEQYF
TGCAGTGCTACGGGACTTGATTTCTACGAGCAGTACTTC
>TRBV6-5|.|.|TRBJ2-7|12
CASTANQETQYF
TGTGCCAGCACGGCGAACCAAGAGACTCAGTACTTC
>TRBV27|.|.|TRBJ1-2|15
CASSVSFSHAGGYTF
TGTGCCAGCTCAGTTTCATTCTCCCACGCCGGTGGCTACACCTTC
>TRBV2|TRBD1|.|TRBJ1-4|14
CAGQPDRVSEKLFF
TGTGCCGGCCAGCCCGACAGGGTCAGCGAAAAACTGTTTTTT
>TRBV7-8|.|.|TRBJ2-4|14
CASSTHREPDIQYF
TGTGCCAGCAGCACCCACAGGGAACCGGACATTCAGTACTTC
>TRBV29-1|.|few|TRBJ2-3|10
CSVKVDTQYF
TGCAGCGTGAAGGTGGATACGCAGTATTTT
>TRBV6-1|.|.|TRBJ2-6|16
CASSVVFGSGANVLTF
TGTGCCAGCAGTGTGGTTTTTGGGTCTGGGGCCAACGTCCTGACTTTC
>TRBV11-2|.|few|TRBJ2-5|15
CASSQAQDLRETQYF
TGTGCCAGCAGCCAGGCACAGGACCTTCGGGAGACCCAGTACTTC
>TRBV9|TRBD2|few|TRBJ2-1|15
CASSDRLAGGNEQFF
TGTGCCAGCAGCGATCGACTAGCGGGGGGCAATGAGCAGTTCTTC
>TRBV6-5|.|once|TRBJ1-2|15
CASSYSGTSNYGYTF
TGTGCCAGCAGTTACTCGGGCACATCTAACTATGGCTACACCTTC
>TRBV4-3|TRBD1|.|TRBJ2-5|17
CASSQDRDRVGGETQYF
TGCGCCAGCAGCCAAGACCGGGACAGGGTCGGTGGGGAGACCCAGTACTTC
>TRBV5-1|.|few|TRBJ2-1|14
CASSLGQGNNEQFF
TGCGCCAGCAGCTTGGGGCAGGGCAACAATGAGCAGTTCTTC
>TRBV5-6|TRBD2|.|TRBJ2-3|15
CASSRISSGSDTQYF
TGTGCCAGCAGCCGAATCTCTAGCGGTTCAGATACGCAGTATTTT
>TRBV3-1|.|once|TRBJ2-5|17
CASSQDFGRTTQETQYF
TGTGCCAGCAGCCAAGATTTTGGACGGACTACGCAAGAGACCCAGTACTTC
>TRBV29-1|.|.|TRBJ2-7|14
CSIVAGGAYNEQYF
TGCAGCATTGTTGCAGGGGGGGCCTACAATGAGCAGTACTTC
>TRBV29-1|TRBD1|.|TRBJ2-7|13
CSVTGTEFYEQYF
TGCAGCGTTACCGGGACAGAATTCTACGAGCAGTACTTC
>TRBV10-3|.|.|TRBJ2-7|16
CAISEGGARTPYEQYF
TGTGCCATCAGTGAGGGAGGGGCGCGGACCCCCTACGAGCAGTACTTC
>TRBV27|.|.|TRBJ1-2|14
CASSLSGTFYGYTF
TGTGCCAGCAGTTTGTCGGGGACATTTTATGGCTACACCTTC